This T cell receptor beta chain was captured in a study of cytotoxic CD8 clonotypes in ibrutinib-treated CLL. Overall study context: The study recorded mean values of around 250,000 productive templates and approximately 100,000 productive rearrangements per sample.

A note on this clone: Its cognate antigen is unknown.

PBMCs that had been cryopreserved were the source of approximately 1.8 micrograms of genomic DNA for TCR beta libraries. The CDR3 is made up of 13 amino acids. Germline V gives CDR1 MNHNS, CDR2 SASEGT. Trimming took 4 bases from V and 8 from J; bases not matched to a gene: 4. Whole-study results and caveats: The clonality went up when patients responded to ibrutinib and dropped back toward baseline at progression.

The table came from immunoSEQ multiplex PCR; TCRdb's copy has only in-frame clones and leaves some out. The sample has 130,000 or so clones; around 80% are singletons. The starting material was PBMCs, obtained after 24 months of ibrutinib treatment. The source is a human donor with chronic lymphocytic leukemia. The chain couples TRBV6-1 to TRBJ1-3; 8 nucleotides match TRBD1. This CDR3 is CASSAGGWDTIYF. CDR3 nucleotide sequence: TGTGCCAGCAGTGCAGGGGGCTGGGACACCATATATTTT.